The 17 T cell receptor beta chains below come from one sample, sequenced in a study of CD8+ T cells in alopecia areata. Extraction and reverse transcription of RNA yielded cDNA as the sequencing template. The table came from immunoSEQ multiplex PCR; TCRdb's copy has only in-frame clones and leaves some out. This sample comprises over 100,000 clones, none seen once only. Input material: lesional skin. The receptors originated from a C3H/HeJ mouse with alopecia areata. These mice share the MHC haplotype H2-k.

This clone was detected only a few times. Germline and genes here are mouse. The read finishes 4 residues shy of the CDR3 end, and the germline J gene is used to complete it. The chain uses TRBV19 and TRBJ2-5; TRBD2 aligns across 11 bases. Germline V CDR1 and CDR2: FNHDT, SITEND (reference sequence). The junction had 1 base not matched to a gene; V was cut back by 2 bases and J by 2 bases. The CDR3 runs 15 residues. The CDR3 reads CASSIGLGGQDTQYF. CDR3 DNA, as far as it was read: TGTGCCAGCAGTATTGGACTGGGGGGCCAAGAC. Together with reference TRBV19 and TRBJ2-5, the CDR3 gives the full variable domain: GGIITQTPKFLIGQEGQKLTLKCQQNFNHDTMYWYRQDSGKGLRLIYYSITENDLQKGDLSEGYDASREKKSSFSLTVTSAQKNEMAVFLCASSIGLGGQDTQYFGPGTRLLVL.

There are a few counts of this clone. Mouse names are used for the genes. Coverage ceases 4 residues before the CDR3 finishes, and the germline J gene fills in the end. The same CDR3 arises from other DNA sequences in this sample as well. This rearrangement joins TRBV19 to TRBJ2-4; TRBD1 matches 8 bases. The CDR3 totals 14 residues. Germline CDR1 is FNHDT and CDR2 is SITEND (reference sequence). The junction had 2 bases not matched to a gene; V was cut back by 4 bases and J by 1 base. This CDR3 reads CASSPTGGQNTLYF. The covered CDR3 bases are TGTGCCAGCAGTCCGACAGGGGGTCAAAAC.

On this clone itself: Germline and genes: mouse. Sequencing ends 4 residues short of the CDR3 end; the germline J gene provides the rest. V gene TRBV13-1 combines with J gene TRBJ1-2; unclear D gene. The length of the CDR3 is 14 residues. V dropped 2 bases and J dropped 0 bases, with 8 bases sitting between them. CDR1 NSHNY and CDR2 SYGAGN come from the germline V gene. This CDR3 reads CASSELLANSDYTF. The DNA read from the CDR3 is TGTGCCAGCAGTGAACTCCTTGCAAACTCC.

There are a few counts of this clone. Genes and germline are mouse. The sequenced fragment ends 4 residues before the CDR3 boundary, so the rest is inferred from the germline J gene. The chain carries TRBV1 and TRBJ2-5, with 9 nucleotides matching TRBD1. This CDR3 has 17 amino acids. CDR1 and CDR2 from the germline V gene are NSQYPW and LRSPGD (reference sequence). After removal of 1 base from V and 0 bases from J, the junction contained 5 bases not matched to a gene. CDR3: CTCSAADRGINQDTQYF. The part of the CDR3 DNA that was read is TGCACCTGCAGTGCAGCGGACAGGGGCATTAACCAAGAC.

This clone has more than one count but fewer than ten. A read error may produce the germline difference seen at one junction end. Gene names and germline match the mouse. The read stops 4 residues short of the end of the CDR3; the missing end is completed from the germline J gene. This chain joins TRBV19 and TRBJ2-7, with 7 bases matching TRBD1. In germline, CDR1 is FNHDT, CDR2 SITEND (reference sequence). This CDR3 comprises 13 residues. CDR3 bases read: TGTGTCAGCAGTGACCAGGGGGCCTAT. This sequence encodes CVSSDQGAY. The CDR3, in full, reads CVSSDQGAYEQYF.

This clone was observed a few times. Genes here carry mouse names. The read terminates 4 residues before the CDR3 end, so the remaining end is supplied by the germline J gene. The chain joins TRBV13-1 to TRBJ2-2, with 7 bases that match TRBD1. This CDR3 is built from 17 residues. Germline CDR1 is NSHNY and CDR2 is SYGAGN. V was clipped by 2 bases and J by 1 base; unmatched bases: 8. The CDR3 protein is CASSEPQGEGNTGQLYF. The CDR3 DNA, read in part, is TGTGCCAGCAGTGAGCCTCAGGGGGAGGGAAACACCGGG.

Ten or more counts support this clone. Here the gene names and germline are mouse. The missing CDR3 end, 4 residues past where the read stops, is filled in from the germline J gene. This CDR3 is also generated by other DNA sequences in the sample. V and J are TRBV13-3 and TRBJ2-3; 11 nucleotides align to TRBD2. V shed 0 bases, J shed 1 base, and the junction held 1 base outside the gene matches. Germline CDR1 reads NNHDY; CDR2 reads SYVADS. The CDR3 is 16 amino acids. The CDR3 reads CASSDDWGGGAETLYF. Incomplete CDR3 DNA: TGTGCCAGCAGTGATGACTGGGGGGGCGGTGCAGAA.

Of note for this clone: TCRdb's protein sequence differs at residue 11 from the translated DNA; the protein presented here follows the DNA. The genes are named according to mouse. The read finishes 3 residues shy of the CDR3 end, and the germline J gene is used to complete it. The chain carries TRBV19 and TRBJ1-6, with TRBD1 identical over 7 bases. TRBJ1-6 is recorded as an ORF, its role being uncertain. V lost 5 bases and J lost 5; bases outside the gene matches: 4. This CDR3 has 14 residues. Germline V gene data show CDR1 as FNHDT and CDR2 as SITEND (reference sequence). Here the CDR3 reads CASSPTGNNSPLYF. The DNA read from the CDR3 is TGTGCCAGCAGCCCGACAGGGAATAATTCGCCC.

Points on this clone: The genes and germline here are from mouse. The read terminates 4 residues ahead of where the CDR3 ends, so the germline J gene completes it. The gene calls are TRBV13-3 and TRBJ2-5; D perhaps matches TRBD1 (5 bases). Germline CDR1 NNHDY, CDR2 SYVADS. V lost 6 bases to trimming and J lost 2 bases, with 10 bases between them. The length of the CDR3 is 13 residues. The CDR3 DNA, read in part, is TGTGCCAGCAAGACAGAGGGCCAAGAC. Amino acids: CASKTEGQD. The entire CDR3 sequence reads CASKTEGQDTQYF. The full variable domain, in which reference TRBV13-3 and TRBJ2-5 provide the parts outside the CDR3, is EAAVTQSPRSKVAVTGGKVTLSCHQTNNHDYMYWYRQDTGHGLRLIHYSYVADSTEKGDIPDGYKASRPSQENFSLILELASLSQTAVYFCASKTEGQDTQYFGPGTRLLVL.

There are a few counts of this clone. Genes and germline are mouse. The read halts 4 residues ahead of the CDR3 end, with the missing end drawn from the germline J gene. The chain combines TRBV13-3 with TRBJ2-3, with TRBD1 matching 8 bases. The V gene's germline CDR1 is NNHDY and CDR2 SYVADS. There are 17 residues in the CDR3. Trimming at V came to 0 bases and at J to 0 bases, leaving 6 bases not matched to a gene. The DNA read from the CDR3 is TGTGCCAGCAGTGATGGGGCGCAGGGGGCTAGTGCAGAA. Residues: CASSDGAQGASAE. The full CDR3 reads CASSDGAQGASAETLYF.

Ten or more counts support this clone. The TCRdb protein fails to match the DNA translation at residue 12; the protein reported here was translated from the DNA. All gene names here are mouse names. From the germline J gene comes the end of the CDR3, since the read stops 3 residues before it. V and J are TRBV19 and TRBJ1-6; TRBD1 aligns across 11 bases. TRBJ1-6 is reported as an ORF; its role is uncertain. CDR1 FNHDT and CDR2 SITEND come from the germline V gene (reference sequence). The CDR3 has 15 amino acids. V lost 0 bases and J lost 7; bases outside the gene matches: 0. CDR3 region: CASSIGDRGNSPLYF. The covered CDR3 bases are TGTGCCAGCAGTATAGGGGACAGGGGGAATTCGCCC.

This clone was picked up a small number of times. At residue 12, TCRdb's protein is not the same as the translated DNA, so the protein here was read from the DNA. Gene and germline names: mouse. From the germline J gene comes the end of the CDR3, since the read stops 3 residues before it. The V call is TRBV1, the J call TRBJ1-6, with D uncertain. TRBJ1-6 is given ORF status, its function remaining uncertain. Germline V gene lookup returns CDR1 NSQYPW and CDR2 LRSPGD (reference sequence). The CDR3 spans 15 residues. V lost 3 bases and J 0 bases, leaving 6 bases between the germline ends. CDR3 loop: CTCSAKFSYNSPLYF. The part of the CDR3 DNA that was read is TGCACCTGCAGTGCCAAATTTTCCTATAATTCGCCC.

Comments on this clone: TCRdb lists a protein that is different at residue 14 from the translated DNA; the protein given here uses the DNA translation. Genes here carry mouse names. The read gets to within 3 residues of the CDR3 end, and the germline J gene fills in the rest. This sequence joins TRBV13-1 and TRBJ1-3; 11 bases fit TRBD1. Germline V lookup: CDR1 NSHNY, CDR2 SYGAGN. The CDR3 is made up of 17 amino acids. J lost 2 bases, V lost 0 bases, and 4 bases had no gene match. Incomplete CDR3 DNA: TGTGCCAGCAGTGATGCGGGGACAGGGGGAACTGGAAATACG. Translation gives CASSDAGTGGTGNT. The entire CDR3 protein is CASSDAGTGGTGNTLYF.

This clone was detected many times. Genes and germline come from the mouse. The sequenced fragment ends 4 residues before the CDR3 boundary, so the rest is inferred from the germline J gene. The chain joins TRBV13-3 to TRBJ2-3, with 9 bases that match TRBD1. The CDR3 has 15 amino acids. With V trimmed by 5 bases and J by 0 bases, 4 bases remained unmatched. Germline V lookup: CDR1 NNHDY, CDR2 SYVADS. The covered CDR3 bases are TGTGCCAGCAGCCCGGGACAGGGAAGTGCAGAA. Residues: CASSPGQGSAE. The whole CDR3 reads CASSPGQGSAETLYF.

Ten or more counts support this clone. Mouse gene names apply. The read gets to within 4 residues of the CDR3 end, and the germline J gene fills in the rest. This sequence joins TRBV1 and TRBJ1-1, with D possibly being TRBD1 (6 bases). Germline CDR1 is NSQYPW and CDR2 is LRSPGD (reference sequence). The CDR3 runs to 16 residues. Trimming left V 2 bases short and J 0 bases short, with 13 bases between. The CDR3 region is CTCSAPPGTTNTEVFF. The CDR3 bases that were read are TGCACCTGCAGTGCACCCCCCGGGACAACAAACACA.

In the case of this clone: Any gene name here is a mouse gene name. The read ends 4 residues before the CDR3 terminus; that terminus is restored from the germline J gene. This chain joins TRBV13-3 and TRBJ2-7; tentatively, D is TRBD1 (5 bases). The V gene's germline CDR1 is NNHDY and CDR2 SYVADS. V lost 4 bases and J 0 bases, leaving 11 bases between the germline ends. This CDR3 is 14 amino acids long. The covered CDR3 bases are TGTGCCAGCAGTAAGCAGGGAAGCTCCTAT. Protein product: CASSKQGSSY. The entire CDR3 reads CASSKQGSSYEQYF.

This clone was picked up a small number of times. Each gene name is a mouse one. The read is 4 residues too short to cover the CDR3 end, so that end is filled in from the germline J gene. V and J are TRBV13-3 and TRBJ1-1; unclear D gene. The CDR3 covers 13 residues. Trimming removed 2 bases from V and 3 bases from J, with 8 bases in between. Germline V CDR1 and CDR2: NNHDY, SYVADS. Partial CDR3 DNA: TGTGCCAGCAGTGAAACCACAGACACA. This translates into CASSETTDT. In full, the CDR3 is CASSETTDTEVFF.